Listed here is a single T cell receptor (beta chain). Its target is unknown. Produced via immunoSEQ multiplex PCR; TCRdb's table is partial and in-frame only. Seen here are roughly 100,000 clones, 70% to 90% observed once, and the top ten hold roughly 4%. These data are taken from a study of cytomegalovirus exposure and HLA in healthy donors. Study results and limitations: The authors listed some 160 TCR beta chains as cytomegalovirus-associated.

The CDR3 contains 16 residues. V shed 4 bases, J shed 8 bases, and the junction held 16 bases outside the gene matches. Germline CDR1 reads LNHDA; CDR2 reads SQIVND (reference sequence). This TCR came from a woman aged 18-29 years in good health and CMV-seropositive. The sample was PBMCs. This chain uses TRBV19 with TRBJ1-2; 7 bases are a match to TRBD1. The CDR3: CASSTNSPTGFGGYTF. CDR3 nucleotide sequence: TGTGCCAGTAGTACTAATAGCCCGACAGGGTTCGGAGGCTACACCTTC. The complete variable domain, with remaining parts taken from reference TRBV19 and TRBJ1-2, reads DGGITQSPKYLFRKEGQNVTLSCEQNLNHDAMYWYRQDPGQGLRLIYYSQIVNDFQKGDIAEGYSVSREKKESFPLTVTSAQKNPTAFYLCASSTNSPTGFGGYTFGSGTRLTVV.